These T cell receptor beta chains were read from a single sample in a study of cytomegalovirus exposure and HLA in healthy donors. Sequencing was performed with immunoSEQ multiplex PCR; in TCRdb, only in-frame clones are kept and a portion is missing. The profile covers roughly 100,000 clones, with around 80% appearing a single time and roughly 2.5% taken by the ten largest. Material: PBMCs. The origin of the receptors is a man between 35 and 55 years old in good health and CMV-seronegative. Both conserved end residues are part of each CDR3. The order of the fields is V gene, D gene, clone size, J gene, CDR3 DNA, CDR3 protein. A D gene is named only where the DNA matches it firmly. Size tells how often a clone was seen (once, few, many) or the class of an expanded clone, and some rows leave it out.

v_gene: TRBV12-5; d_gene: TRBD1; abundance: -; j_gene: TRBJ1-2; CDR3nt: TGTGCTAGTGGTACAGGGGACCGCTGGGATGGCTACACCTTC; CDR3aa: CASGTGDRWDGYTF
v_gene: TRBV6-5; d_gene: -; abundance: -; j_gene: TRBJ1-6; CDR3nt: TGCGCCAGCAGTTACGACAGTAATTCACCCCTCCACTTT; CDR3aa: CASSYDSNSPLHF
v_gene: TRBV20-1; d_gene: -; abundance: -; j_gene: TRBJ1-1; CDR3nt: TGCAGTGCCGTCGGGAACACTGAAGCTTTCTTT; CDR3aa: CSAVGNTEAFF
v_gene: TRBV18; d_gene: -; abundance: -; j_gene: TRBJ2-1; CDR3nt: TGTGCCAGCTCACCACGGGCCGTAAAAGAGCAGTTCTTC; CDR3aa: CASSPRAVKEQFF
v_gene: TRBV7-8; d_gene: TRBD1; abundance: -; j_gene: TRBJ1-2; CDR3nt: TGTGCCAGCAGCTCCGTCTTCGGGACAGGGGTTGTTGGCTACACCTTC; CDR3aa: CASSSVFGTGVVGYTF
v_gene: TRBV2; d_gene: TRBD2; abundance: -; j_gene: TRBJ2-1; CDR3nt: TGTGCCAGCAGTGAAGCGCCCAGCGGGGACTCCTACAATGAGCAGTTCTTC; CDR3aa: CASSEAPSGDSYNEQFF
v_gene: TRBV5-4; d_gene: TRBD1; abundance: -; j_gene: TRBJ1-3; CDR3nt: TGTGCCAGCAGCCACCCGGACAGGGAGAACACCATATATTTT; CDR3aa: CASSHPDRENTIYF
v_gene: TRBV9; d_gene: TRBD1; abundance: -; j_gene: TRBJ2-7; CDR3nt: TGTGCCAGCAGCGGGGGGACAGGCCTTTCCTACGAGCAGTACTTC; CDR3aa: CASSGGTGLSYEQYF
v_gene: TRBV6-1; d_gene: -; abundance: -; j_gene: TRBJ2-7; CDR3nt: TGTGCCAGCAGTGAAGGGCCGGGGGAAATCTACGAGCAGTACTTC; CDR3aa: CASSEGPGEIYEQYF
v_gene: TRBV5-1; d_gene: TRBD1; abundance: few; j_gene: TRBJ1-2; CDR3nt: TGCGCCAGCAGTTCGCGCGTGGGACAGTGGAACTATGGCTACACCTTC; CDR3aa: CASSSRVGQWNYGYTF
v_gene: TRBV15; d_gene: TRBD1; abundance: -; j_gene: TRBJ2-3; CDR3nt: TGTGCCACCAGCACCCGGACAGGGGGCGCGGCAGATACGCAGTATTTT; CDR3aa: CATSTRTGGAADTQYF
v_gene: TRBV9; d_gene: TRBD1; abundance: -; j_gene: TRBJ1-3; CDR3nt: TGTGCCAGCAGCACCCAGGGGGCTGGAAACACCATATATTTT; CDR3aa: CASSTQGAGNTIYF
v_gene: TRBV7-9; d_gene: TRBD1; abundance: -; j_gene: TRBJ1-3; CDR3nt: TGTGCCAGCAGCTTAGCGGGACAGAACTCTGGAAACACCATATATTTT; CDR3aa: CASSLAGQNSGNTIYF